The rows below give T cell receptor beta chains drawn from one sample of a study of cytomegalovirus exposure and HLA in healthy donors. TCRdb's copy holds only in-frame clones and misses some; the assay was immunoSEQ multiplex PCR. The table includes around 130,000 clones, around 90% detected once. Sequencing input: PBMCs. All receptors derive from a woman aged 40 to 50 in good health and CMV-seronegative. CDR3s include the opening cysteine and the closing phenylalanine or tryptophan. A D gene is named only where the DNA matches it firmly. Only some rows state a clone size, as once, few, many or a class for expanded clones.

clone size,J gene,D gene,V gene,CDR3 protein,CDR3 DNA
-,TRBJ2-4,TRBD1,TRBV18,CASSPLGTGEGDIQYF,TGTGCCAGCTCCCCCCTCGGAACAGGGGAAGGGGACATTCAGTACTTC
-,TRBJ2-7,-,TRBV25-1,CASSHVTSYEQYF,TGTGCCAGCAGTCACGTCACTTCCTACGAGCAGTACTTC
-,TRBJ2-5,-,TRBV7-8,CASSLTDQETQYF,TGTGCCAGCAGCTTAACAGACCAAGAGACCCAGTACTTC
-,TRBJ2-5,-,TRBV19,CASSSQMETQYF,TGTGCCAGTAGTTCCCAGATGGAGACCCAGTACTTC
-,TRBJ1-6,-,TRBV7-9,CASSLGGGPNSPLHF,TGTGCCAGCAGCTTAGGAGGGGGACCAAATTCACCCCTCCACTTT
once,TRBJ2-3,-,TRBV27,CASTPSSGSSTDTQYF,TGTGCCAGCACCCCCTCAAGCGGGTCTAGCACAGATACGCAGTATTTT
-,TRBJ1-1,-,TRBV5-5,CASSLLGAVNTEAFF,TGTGCCAGCAGCTTGCTGGGGGCAGTAAACACTGAAGCTTTCTTT
-,TRBJ2-5,-,TRBV6-5,CASSTPGEETQYF,TGTGCCAGCAGTACGCCAGGGGAAGAGACCCAGTACTTC
-,TRBJ2-5,TRBD2,TRBV5-1,CASSLILSRGQETQYF,TGCGCCAGCAGCTTGATCCTCTCGCGGGGGCAAGAGACCCAGTACTTC
once,TRBJ1-2,TRBD1,TRBV7-9,CSSSRDRVDGYTF,TGTTCCAGCAGCCGGGACAGGGTAGATGGCTACACCTTC
-,TRBJ2-7,TRBD2,TRBV4-1,CASSQEGGRVDHEQYF,TGCGCCAGCAGCCAAGAGGGGGGGAGGGTGGACCACGAGCAGTACTTC
-,TRBJ2-3,-,TRBV18,CASSLQQGPDTQYF,TGTGCCAGCTCACTACAACAGGGACCAGATACGCAGTATTTT
once,TRBJ1-2,-,TRBV7-8,CASSSPRTGAYGYTF,TGTGCCAGCAGCTCCCCCCGAACAGGCGCTTATGGCTACACCTTC
-,TRBJ2-7,TRBD2,TRBV7-8,CASSFGGRYFEQYF,TGTGCCAGCAGCTTTGGCGGGAGGTATTTCGAGCAGTACTTC
-,TRBJ2-1,TRBD2,TRBV7-2,CASSPGGSYNEQFF,TGTGCCAGCAGCCCCGGGGGGTCCTACAATGAGCAGTTCTTC
-,TRBJ2-7,-,TRBV5-5,CASSRLTSDRSEQYF,TGTGCCAGCAGCCGACTTACCAGCGACAGAAGCGAGCAGTACTTC
-,TRBJ2-3,-,TRBV27,CASSLLGLHTDTQYF,TGTGCCAGCAGTTTACTAGGACTCCACACAGATACGCAGTATTTT
-,TRBJ2-7,TRBD1,TRBV4-1,CASSRDSSYSYEQYF,TGCGCCAGCAGCCGGGACAGTTCCTACTCCTACGAGCAGTACTTC
-,TRBJ1-1,TRBD1,TRBV11-2,CASSGDSLEAFF,TGTGCCAGCAGCGGGGACAGCCTTGAAGCTTTCTTT
-,TRBJ2-1,-,TRBV5-4,CASSPPSDNEQFF,TGTGCCAGCAGCCCTCCGAGTGACAATGAGCAGTTCTTC
-,TRBJ2-3,-,TRBV7-8,CASSAGFRREDTQYF,TGTGCCAGCAGCGCAGGGTTTAGGCGGGAAGATACGCAGTATTTT
-,TRBJ2-5,TRBD1,TRBV28,CASSPLTGGLQETQYF,TGTGCCAGCAGTCCCTTGACAGGGGGCCTCCAAGAGACCCAGTACTTC
-,TRBJ2-7,TRBD2,TRBV7-7,CASSNRLAGIYEQYF,TGTGCCAGCAGCAACCGACTAGCGGGAATATACGAGCAGTACTTC
-,TRBJ2-1,-,TRBV13,CASSLTTGAGGLSGSGGSYNEQFF,TGTGCCAGCAGCTTAACCACAGGGGCGGGTGGGTTAAGCGGGAGTGGCGGCTCCTACAATGAGCAGTTCTTC
few,TRBJ2-7,TRBD1,TRBV10-3,CAITKDRGYEQYF,TGTGCCATCACCAAGGACAGGGGGTACGAGCAGTACTTC
-,TRBJ2-2,-,TRBV30,CAWSDPLMTLGAGELFF,TGTGCCTGGAGTGATCCTCTTATGACACTGGGGGCCGGGGAGCTGTTTTTT
-,TRBJ1-2,-,TRBV7-9,CSSSRTGSHGYTF,TGTTCCAGCAGCAGAACAGGGAGCCATGGCTACACCTTC
once,TRBJ1-2,-,TRBV7-9,CASSLGLRGRADGYTF,TGTGCCAGCAGCTTAGGGTTAAGGGGCAGGGCGGATGGCTACACCTTC
-,TRBJ1-3,-,TRBV5-1,CASSLEGPQTGNTIYF,TGCGCCAGCAGCTTGGAGGGGCCGCAGACCGGAAACACCATATATTTT
-,TRBJ2-1,-,TRBV19,CASSMGTHNEQFF,TGTGCCAGTAGTATGGGCACTCACAATGAGCAGTTCTTC
-,TRBJ2-1,-,TRBV7-9,CASRDSPPDEQFF,TGTGCCAGCAGAGATAGCCCCCCAGATGAGCAGTTCTTC
-,TRBJ1-1,-,TRBV6-1,CASSEALRGAAFF,TGTGCCAGCAGTGAAGCGCTCCGCGGGGCTGCTTTCTTT
-,TRBJ1-2,TRBD1,TRBV30,CAWSRDRGGYGYTF,TGTGCCTGGAGTAGGGACAGGGGCGGCTATGGCTACACCTTC
-,TRBJ2-7,TRBD2,TRBV2,CASSIKREAGEQYF,TGTGCCAGCAGTATCAAGCGGGAGGCCGGCGAGCAGTACTTC
-,TRBJ2-7,-,TRBV19,CASADVGGEQYF,TGTGCCAGTGCTGATGTTGGGGGGGAGCAGTACTTC
once,TRBJ2-7,-,TRBV11-2,CASSLVRGRFHEQYF,TGTGCCAGCAGCTTAGTCCGAGGGAGATTTCACGAGCAGTACTTC
-,TRBJ1-1,TRBD1,TRBV5-1,CASSLWDSNTEAFF,TGCGCCAGCAGCCTATGGGACAGCAACACTGAAGCTTTCTTT
-,TRBJ2-7,-,TRBV6-1,CASSEGQSYYEQYF,TGTGCCAGCAGTGAAGGACAGTCCTACTACGAGCAGTACTTC
-,TRBJ2-1,TRBD1,TRBV13,CASSLGGTGGRNEQFF,TGTGCCAGCAGCTTAGGGGGGACAGGGGGCCGGAATGAGCAGTTCTTC
-,TRBJ2-7,TRBD1,TRBV28,CATLTGAYEQYF,TGTGCCACATTGACAGGGGCCTACGAGCAGTACTTC
-,TRBJ2-2,-,TRBV5-1,CASSPYTGTTGELFF,TGCGCCAGCAGCCCCTATACAGGGACCACCGGGGAGCTGTTTTTT
-,TRBJ2-7,-,TRBV18,CASSSRYEQYF,TGTGCCAGCTCATCGAGATACGAGCAGTACTTC
once,TRBJ2-1,TRBD1,TRBV6-1,CASGRGQGTYNEQFF,TGTGCCAGCGGGAGGGGACAGGGAACCTACAATGAGCAGTTCTTC
-,TRBJ2-1,-,TRBV18,CASSPQTSIEQFF,TGTGCCAGCTCCCCACAAACTAGTATTGAGCAGTTCTTC
-,TRBJ1-2,TRBD1,TRBV11-3,CASSQGGRGYTF,TGTGCCAGCAGCCAAGGGGGCCGGGGCTACACCTTC
-,TRBJ2-3,TRBD2,TRBV7-6,CASSFTSGREDTQYF,TGTGCCAGCAGCTTCACTAGCGGGAGGGAAGATACGCAGTATTTT
-,TRBJ1-1,-,TRBV12-5,CASGYRENTEAFF,TGTGCTAGTGGTTACAGGGAGAACACTGAAGCTTTCTTT
-,TRBJ1-5,-,TRBV4-1,CASSQGGAGGQPQHF,TGCGCCAGCAGCCAGGGCGGCGCGGGCGGTCAGCCCCAGCATTTT
once,TRBJ1-1,-,TRBV9,CASSVGLGEGNTEAFF,TGTGCCAGCAGCGTAGGACTTGGGGAGGGGAACACTGAAGCTTTCTTT
-,TRBJ1-1,TRBD1,TRBV2,CASSDLGTDNTEAFF,TGTGCCAGCAGTGACCTTGGGACAGACAACACTGAAGCTTTCTTT
once,TRBJ2-2,-,TRBV13,CASSPPPNTGELFF,TGTGCCAGCAGCCCCCCCCCTAACACCGGGGAGCTGTTTTTT